These 26 T cell receptor beta chains originate from one sample sequenced in a study of CD8 T cells in ankylosing spondylitis. Study-level points and caveats: One TCR beta motif, made up of several highly homologous variants, appeared characteristic of ankylosing spondylitis blood.

MiXCR was run by TCRdb on the 5' RACE reads, yielding one entry per CDR3 protein. The sample lists 670,000 or so distinct CDR3 sequences, around 19% seen once, with roughly a fifth in the top ten. Their cognate antigens are unknown. The sequenced sample was blood, either unsorted or a sorted T cell fraction (not recorded which). Source of these receptors: a male donor with ankylosing spondylitis.

This chain connects TRBV27 to TRBJ2-3, with D possibly being TRBD2 (6 bases). The CDR3 length is 15 residues. CDR1 is MNHEY and CDR2 is SMNVEV in the germline V gene (reference sequence). The V end was cut by 5 bases, the J end by 2 bases, with 14 bases between. As DNA, the CDR3 is TGTGCCAGCAGTCTGCTAGCGATTTACACAGATACGCAGTATTTT. Translated, it gives CASSLLAIYTDTQYF.

V usage is TRBV5-1 and J usage is TRBJ2-3; possibly TRBD1 for D (6 bases). CDR3 length equals 13 residues. Trimming removed 9 bases at V and 5 bases at J, with 16 bases between. From germline, CDR1 is SGHRS and CDR2 YFSETQ. The chain's CDR3 is CATSWVGGDTQYF. Here the CDR3 DNA reads TGCGCCACCTCGTGGGTAGGGGGAGATACGCAGTATTTT.

The chain couples TRBV12-3 or TRBV12-4 to TRBJ2-5; possibly TRBD1 for D (6 bases). The CDR3 is made up of 16 amino acids. Trimming removed 2 bases from V and 1 base from J, with 14 bases in between. The CDR3, as DNA: TGTGCCAGCAGTTTACAGGGGCGCGTCCGCCAAGAGACCCAGTACTTC. This translates into CASSLQGRVRQETQYF.

J is TRBJ2-7 and V is TRBV20-1; perhaps TRBD2 as D (6 bases). From germline, CDR1 is DFQATT and CDR2 SNEGSKA (reference sequence). The CDR3 consists of 15 residues. Trimming left V 1 base short and J 2 bases short, with 15 bases between. The CDR3 DNA reads as TGCAGTGCTAGAGCCGCGGGACCAGGGACCTACGAGCAGTACTTC. Translating it yields CSARAAGPGTYEQYF.

This chain uses TRBV29-1 with TRBJ1-1; D unresolved. The CDR3 extends over 12 amino acids. V was clipped by 7 bases and J by 0 bases, with 9 bases between them. Germline loops: CDR1 SQVTM, CDR2 ANQGSEA. DNA for the CDR3: TGCAGCGCAAAGGCTATGAACACTGAAGCTTTCTTT. Its protein product is CSAKAMNTEAFF.

The CDR3 is CASSLVVGGMETQYF. CDR3 sequence (DNA): TGTGCCAGCAGCTTAGTGGTCGGCGGCATGGAGACCCAGTACTTC. The chain employs TRBV7-9 and TRBJ2-5; no clear D. V lost 1 base and J 5 bases, leaving 14 bases between the germline ends. CDR3 length: 15 amino acids. From germline, CDR1 is SEHNR and CDR2 FQNEAQ (reference sequence).

This clonotype has just a few counts. The genes are TRBV10-3 and TRBJ2-2; D is perhaps TRBD2 (6 bases). Trimming took off 10 bases at V and 0 bases at J, with 12 bases between the two ends. There are 14 residues in the CDR3. Germline V gene sequence: CDR1 ENHRY, CDR2 SYGVKD. CDR3 loop: CATLGGANTGELFF. The CDR3 bases are TGTGCCACCCTGGGGGGTGCGAACACCGGGGAGCTGTTTTTT.

The chain is built from TRBV10-3 and TRBJ1-5, with no clear D. The CDR3 length is 13 residues. V lost 5 bases and J lost 4, with 9 bases in between. Germline CDR1 is ENHRY and CDR2 is SYGVKD. The CDR3 protein is CAISPGSNQPQHF. The CDR3 DNA is TGTGCCATCAGTCCGGGATCAAATCAGCCCCAGCATTTT.

This chain links TRBV7-2 with TRBJ2-5, with 8 bases matching TRBD2. CDR1 and CDR2 from the germline V gene are SGHTA and FQGNSA. The CDR3 has 17 amino acids. V gave up 1 base and J gave up 4 bases; unmatched junction bases: 11. The CDR3 DNA reads as TGTGCCAGCAGCTTAGGCCTCGGGGGGGCTATCAGAGAGACCCAGTACTTC. Its translation: CASSLGLGGAIRETQYF.

This rearrangement joins TRBV11-3 to TRBJ2-3; no clear D gene. The CDR3 sequence is 13 residues long. Germline V gene sequence: CDR1 SGHNT, CDR2 YENEEA. Trimming shortened V by 8 bases and J by 8 bases, and 17 bases separated the two germline ends. CDR3 region: CASSVTLTGTQYF. As DNA, the CDR3 is TGTGCCAGCTCAGTGACACTTACCGGTACGCAGTATTTT. Together with reference TRBV11-3 and TRBJ2-3, the CDR3 gives the full variable domain: EAGVVQSPRYKIIEKKQPVAFWCNPISGHNTLYWYLQNLGQGPELLIRYENEEAVDDSQLPKDRFSAERLKGVDSTLKIQPAELGDSAVYLCASSVTLTGTQYFGPGTRLTVL.

The V call is TRBV9, the J call TRBJ2-1; 10 bases align to TRBD2. J lost 10 bases, V lost 0 bases, and 7 bases had no gene match. CDR3 size: 15 residues. Germline CDR1 reads SGDLS; CDR2 reads YYNGEE. CDR3 sequence reads: CASSVASGGAGEQFF. The CDR3 DNA reads TGTGCCAGCAGCGTAGCCAGCGGGGGGGCGGGGGAGCAGTTCTTC.

The V gene is TRBV20-1, the J gene TRBJ1-1, with 10 bases identical to TRBD1. The CDR3 contains 13 residues. Germline trimming cut 7 bases from V and 6 bases from J; bases unmatched to any gene: 8. CDR1 DFQATT and CDR2 SNEGSKA come from the germline V gene (reference sequence). Written as DNA, the CDR3 is TGCAGTGTCCGGGACAGGGGACCCGCTGAAGCTTTCTTT. Translation gives CSVRDRGPAEAFF.

This CDR3 is CSARWFGQGAYEQYF. CDR3 nucleotides: TGCAGTGCTAGGTGGTTTGGACAGGGGGCCTACGAGCAGTACTTC. This sequence joins TRBV20-1 and TRBJ2-7; TRBD1 aligns across 10 bases. CDR1 is DFQATT, CDR2 SNEGSKA, per germline (reference sequence). Germline trimming cut 3 bases from V and 2 bases from J; bases unmatched to any gene: 7. The CDR3 runs 15 residues.

The chain joins TRBV7-9 to TRBJ2-7; no firm D call. CDR1 and CDR2 (germline): SEHNR, FQNEAQ (reference sequence). Deletions cut 2 bases from V and 6 bases from J, with 11 bases between. The CDR3 length is 13 residues. For the CDR3, the DNA is TGTGCCAGCAGCTTAATTGAACACGTCGAGCAGTACTTC. Protein sequence: CASSLIEHVEQYF.

There are many counts of this clonotype. The J gene is TRBJ2-7, the V gene TRBV4-2; D gene ambiguous. Germline CDR1 reads LGHNA; CDR2 reads YNFKEQ. V was trimmed by 0 bases and J by 4 bases, leaving 1 base between them. The CDR3 loop spans 11 amino acids. The CDR3: CASSQEYEQYF. CDR3 DNA sequence: TGTGCCAGCAGCCAAGAATACGAGCAGTACTTC.

The chain links TRBV5-6 to TRBJ2-3; 9 positions agree with TRBD2. CDR3 length equals 15 residues. Germline lookup yields CDR1 SGHDT and CDR2 YYEEEE. With 0 bases clipped from V and 5 bases from J, the junction kept 4 bases outside the gene matches. CDR3 in DNA: TGTGCCAGCAGCTTGGGGACTAGCGTTGGAGATACGCAGTATTTT. Translated, it gives CASSLGTSVGDTQYF. Supplemented by reference TRBV5-6 and TRBJ2-3, the full variable domain reads DAGVTQSPTHLIKTRGQQVTLRCSPKSGHDTVSWYQQALGQGPQFIFQYYEEEERQRGNFPDRFSGHQFPNYSSELNVNALLLGDSALYLCASSLGTSVGDTQYFGPGTRLTVL.

The V gene is TRBV5-1, the J gene TRBJ2-7, with D unresolved. The CDR3 loop spans 10 amino acids. Germline V gives CDR1 SGHRS, CDR2 YFSETQ. With 2 bases removed from V and 6 bases from J, the gap between germline ends came to 3 bases. The CDR3 spells CASSFAEQYF. The CDR3, as DNA: TGCGCCAGCAGCTTTGCCGAGCAGTACTTC.

This clonotype was counted between two and nine times. The genes are TRBV24-1 and TRBJ2-5; the D gene is possibly TRBD1 (6 bases). CDR1 and CDR2 from the germline V gene are KGHDR and SFDVKD. This CDR3 is 16 amino acids long. Trimming removed 3 bases from V and 3 bases from J, with 16 bases in between. The CDR3 here is CATSDGSGTQEETQYF. The CDR3 region has the DNA TGTGCCACCAGTGATGGATCCGGGACACAAGAAGAGACCCAGTACTTC.

The J gene is TRBJ2-5, the V gene TRBV12-3 or TRBV12-4; 11 nucleotides align to TRBD2. CDR3 size: 14 residues. After removal of 6 bases from V and 4 bases from J, the junction contained 4 bases not matched to a gene. CDR3 amino acids: CASRTSGTTETQYF. In nucleotides, the CDR3 is TGTGCCAGCAGGACTAGCGGGACTACAGAGACCCAGTACTTC.

This clonotype was counted only a few times. The gene calls are TRBV29-1 and TRBJ2-5; TRBD2 matches 7 bases. V gave up 7 bases and J gave up 4 bases; unmatched junction bases: 6. Germline loops: CDR1 SQVTM, CDR2 ANQGSEA. CDR3 length: 12 amino acids. The CDR3 nucleotides read TGCAGCGCCGCGCCGGGAGGAGAGACCCAGTACTTC. It codes for CSAAPGGETQYF.

The chain recombines TRBV29-1 with TRBJ1-1, with D possibly TRBD1 on 6 matching bases. The germline CDR1 and CDR2 sequences are SQVTM and ANQGSEA. The CDR3 loop spans 14 amino acids. V lost 2 bases and J lost 4, with 14 bases in between. CDR3 protein: CSVESGQGFTEAFF. The CDR3 coding sequence is TGCAGCGTTGAATCCGGGCAGGGGTTCACTGAAGCTTTCTTT.

In this sample, this clonotype turned up a few times. The gene calls are TRBV11-2 and TRBJ1-1; 12 nucleotides line up with TRBD1. V lost 2 bases to trimming and J lost 4 bases; unmatched junction nucleotides: 5. The V gene's germline CDR1 is SGHAT and CDR2 FQNNGV. The CDR3 length is 16 residues. CDR3 protein: CASSLWDRGRVTEAFF. The CDR3 bases are TGTGCCAGCAGCTTATGGGACAGGGGGCGGGTCACTGAAGCTTTCTTT.

The chain couples TRBV6-2 or TRBV6-3 to TRBJ2-1; TRBD2 agrees at 8 bases. Losses at the gene ends were 7 bases for V and 9 bases for J; bases not matched to a gene: 14. Looked up from germline, CDR1 is MNHEY and CDR2 is SVGEGT. The CDR3 sequence is 15 residues long. Here the CDR3 DNA reads TGTGCCAGCACCGACCGGGCGGGAGGTAGTGGTGAGCAGTTCTTC. As protein: CASTDRAGGSGEQFF.

The genes are TRBV5-1 and TRBJ2-7; D is uncertain. Trimming stripped 4 bases from V and 3 bases from J, with 14 bases between. This CDR3 comprises 14 residues. The germline gives CDR1 SGHRS, CDR2 YFSETQ. As DNA, the CDR3 is TGCGCCAGCAGCGCAACTCTGAAGGACTACGAGCAGTACTTC. It codes for CASSATLKDYEQYF.

This clonotype was detected only a few times. V gene TRBV24-1 combines with J gene TRBJ2-2; no firm D call. The CDR3 extends over 12 amino acids. Germline-derived CDR1 and CDR2 are KGHDR and SFDVKD. Between the trimmed V and J ends, which lost 5 bases and 4 bases, there was a span of 4 bases. DNA for the CDR3: TGTGCCACCAGTGCCTCCACCGGGGAGCTGTTTTTT. Amino acid sequence: CATSASTGELFF.

CDR3 in amino acids: CASSLWEAGVNYGYTF. CDR3 sequence (DNA): TGTGCCAGCAGCTTGTGGGAGGCAGGGGTTAACTATGGCTACACCTTC. The chain has TRBV7-9 and TRBJ1-2, with a tentative D call TRBD1 (6 bases). This CDR3 has 16 residues. V lost 3 bases and J 1 base, leaving 15 bases between the germline ends. Germline V lookup: CDR1 SEHNR, CDR2 FQNEAQ (reference sequence).